A selection of T cell receptor beta chains follows, all from one sample in a study of monozygotic twins with inflammatory bowel disease. TCRdb re-called the 5' RACE reads; one entry per CDR3 protein, DNA not given. The sample yields approximately 390,000 distinct CDR3 sequences, of which the top ten take up about 2.3%. The sample comprised blood. These receptors all stem from a human donor with ulcerative colitis or Crohn's disease, or a healthy co-twin of an affected twin (not recorded which). CDR3s include the opening cysteine and the closing phenylalanine or tryptophan.

J | V | CDR3
TRBJ2-7 | TRBV5-1 | CASTEEGTAYEQYF
TRBJ2-2 | TRBV7-9 | CASSPLEYGELFF
TRBJ1-5 | TRBV12-3/TRBV12-4 | CASSAPGTLNQPQHF
TRBJ2-1 | TRBV5-1 | CASSIRPGLAPSSYNEQFF
TRBJ2-1 | TRBV12-3/TRBV12-4 | CASSSGLAGWNNEQFF
TRBJ1-5 | TRBV5-1 | CASSSTGKAGQPQHF
TRBJ1-5 | TRBV3-1 | CASSPSRVDQPQHF
TRBJ2-1 | TRBV6-5 | CASSYGSNAYNEQFF
TRBJ1-4 | TRBV7-9 | CASSVRQGNEKLFF
TRBJ2-2 | TRBV11-1 | CASSLLGGTSPNTGELFF
TRBJ1-1 | TRBV28 | CASRIGGSSTEAFF
TRBJ2-2 | TRBV7-2 | CASGGTGDTGELFF
TRBJ2-3 | TRBV5-6 | CASSLTGRTDTQYF
TRBJ1-1 | TRBV30 | CAWIGHPGNTEAFF
TRBJ2-3 | TRBV7-2 | CASSLGTRPSTDTQYF
TRBJ2-5 | TRBV5-1 | CASSFVEQETQYF
TRBJ2-5 | TRBV18 | CASSPQQRELETQYF
TRBJ2-1 | TRBV29-1 | CSGGQRNEQFF
TRBJ1-2 | TRBV20-1 | CSAPPGQHLYGYAF
TRBJ2-1 | TRBV7-6 | CASSLSPGQGAYNEQFF
TRBJ2-2 | TRBV4-3 | CASSRLPGVVTGELFF
TRBJ2-6 | TRBV9 | CASGGAASKGGANVLTF
TRBJ2-7 | TRBV20-1 | CSASLGTGRYEQYF
TRBJ2-1 | TRBV27 | CASSFSGGDAYNEQFF
TRBJ1-1 | TRBV20-1 | CSARDPGQGSAEAFF
TRBJ2-3 | TRBV11-2 | CASSLVGRSGTDTQYF
TRBJ1-1 | TRBV6-5 | CASSPGYTEAFF
TRBJ1-1 | TRBV29-1 | CSVDAGGTEAFF
TRBJ2-3 | TRBV5-1 | CASSLAVRDTQYF
TRBJ1-1 | TRBV12-2 | CASRLGVRVDTEAFF
TRBJ1-1 | TRBV7-9 | CASSYRTPFGTEAFF
TRBJ1-5 | TRBV15 | CATRSLTGATNQPQHF
TRBJ2-7 | TRBV4-3 | CASSQAPGLAGYEQYF
TRBJ1-2 | TRBV6-5 | CASSYGGMGGYTF
TRBJ1-5 | TRBV20-1 | CSARIGSSRGNQPQHF
TRBJ2-7 | TRBV30 | CAWAVLNEQYF
TRBJ1-6 | TRBV7-2 | CASSLGQGRYNSPLHF
TRBJ1-4 | TRBV7-7 | CASSQTLEEKLFF
TRBJ1-2 | TRBV29-1 | CSVEEVTGPNYGYTF
TRBJ1-1 | TRBV18 | CASSLGDGHEAFF
TRBJ2-4 | TRBV5-6 | CASSLTLISGAKNIQYF
TRBJ2-3 | TRBV5-1 | CASSREGRDRGRPDTQYF
TRBJ2-1 | TRBV4-3 | CASSHPGLSGRLPNEQFF
TRBJ1-1 | TRBV29-1 | CSVEWNTEAFF
TRBJ1-2 | TRBV6-5 | CASSYLNPGAGYGYTF
TRBJ2-5 | TRBV12-3/TRBV12-4 | CASSQILGETQYF
TRBJ1-4 | TRBV30 | CAWSMGSFNEKLFF
TRBJ2-7 | TRBV19 | CASSTTGIGEQYF
TRBJ2-5 | TRBV5-6 | CASSLQGTETQYF
TRBJ1-2 | TRBV3-1 | CASSQTGQINYGYTF
TRBJ2-1 | TRBV11-3 | CASSLGSGTSNEQFF
TRBJ2-7 | TRBV30 | CAWSWSRDYEQYF
TRBJ2-7 | TRBV11-2 | CASSLSFGTTNSYEQYF
TRBJ1-5 | TRBV3-1 | CASSQAGPGQPQHF
TRBJ2-3 | TRBV6-1 | CASSELGDTQYF
TRBJ2-7 | TRBV5-6 | CASSRDRDTYEQYF
TRBJ2-2 | TRBV7-2 | CASSPQTGSTGELFF
TRBJ2-5 | TRBV20-1 | CSARDPGQGLQETQYF